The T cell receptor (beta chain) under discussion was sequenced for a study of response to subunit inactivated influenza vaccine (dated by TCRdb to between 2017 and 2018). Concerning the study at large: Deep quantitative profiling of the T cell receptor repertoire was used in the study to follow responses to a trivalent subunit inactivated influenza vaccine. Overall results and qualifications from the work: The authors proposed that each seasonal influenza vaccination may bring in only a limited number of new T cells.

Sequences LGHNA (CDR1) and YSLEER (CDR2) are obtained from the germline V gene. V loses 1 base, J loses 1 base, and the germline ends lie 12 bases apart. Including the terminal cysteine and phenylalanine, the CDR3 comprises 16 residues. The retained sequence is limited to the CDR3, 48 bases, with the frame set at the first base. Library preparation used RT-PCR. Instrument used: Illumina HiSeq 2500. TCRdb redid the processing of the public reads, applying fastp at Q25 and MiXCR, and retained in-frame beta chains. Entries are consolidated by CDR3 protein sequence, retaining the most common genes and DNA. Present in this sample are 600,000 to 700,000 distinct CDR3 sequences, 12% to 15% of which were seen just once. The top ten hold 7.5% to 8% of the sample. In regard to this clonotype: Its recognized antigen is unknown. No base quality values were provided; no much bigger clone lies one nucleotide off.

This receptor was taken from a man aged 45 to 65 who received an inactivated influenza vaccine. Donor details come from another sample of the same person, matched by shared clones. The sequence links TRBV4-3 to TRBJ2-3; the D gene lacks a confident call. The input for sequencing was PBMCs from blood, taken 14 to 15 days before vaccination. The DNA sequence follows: TGCGCCAGCAGCCAAGCCATTTGGGTTGGCACAGATACGCAGTATTTT. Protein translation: CASSQAIWVGTDTQYF.